One sample yielded the 32 T cell receptor beta chains listed below, sequenced in a study of somatic mutations in cytotoxic T cells in rheumatoid arthritis (dated by TCRdb to about 2017). Library method: the immunoSEQ multiplex PCR assay. TCRdb's version of the immuneACCESS table is confined to in-frame rearrangements and falls short of the full clone set. An unresolved V gene accounts for under half of the shortfall where checked; the remainder is of unknown origin. This sample has 15,000 to 20,000 clones in its table, and about 83% of those were observed once. Approximately 11% of the sample lies in the top ten. The sequenced sample consisted of CD8+ T cells sorted from blood. The receptors derive from a man younger than 35 with rheumatoid arthritis.

This clone has just a few counts. J is TRBJ1-2 and V is TRBV30, with 7 bases aligning to TRBD1. The CDR3 totals 14 residues. Germline V gene data show CDR1 as GTSNPN and CDR2 as SVGIG (reference sequence). V shed 5 bases and J 0 bases; nucleotides not matched to a gene: 6. The CDR3 spells CAWDTGVANYGYTF. CDR3 DNA sequence: TGTGCCTGGGACACAGGGGTGGCTAACTATGGCTACACCTTC.

The V call is TRBV7-9, the J call TRBJ1-5; D is perhaps TRBD1 (6 bases). There are 16 residues in the CDR3. From germline, CDR1 is SEHNR and CDR2 FQNEAQ (reference sequence). V shed 6 bases and J shed 4 bases, with 19 bases lying between them. In DNA, the CDR3 is TGTGCCAGCAGTTCCTTCATCGGGGGCTTTAATCAGCCCCAGCATTTT. This translates into CASSSFIGGFNQPQHF. Drawing the rest from reference TRBV7-9 and TRBJ1-5, the complete variable domain is DTGVSQNPRHKITKRGQNVTFRCDPISEHNRLYWYRQTLGQGPEFLTYFQNEAQLEKSRLLSDRFSAERPKGSFSTLEIQRTEQGDSAMYLCASSSFIGGFNQPQHFGDGTRLSIL.

This chain links TRBV7-6 with TRBJ2-7; 11 bases agree with TRBD1. The length of the CDR3 is 14 residues. Germline-derived CDR1 and CDR2 are SGHVS and FNYEAQ. V trimming: 3 bases; J trimming: 3 bases; junction bases outside the gene matches: 1. The CDR3 DNA is TGTGCCAGCAGCTTGGGACAGGGGGGCTACGAGCAGTACTTC. Translated, it gives CASSLGQGGYEQYF.

The chain combines TRBV7-8 with TRBJ1-5; 9 nucleotides line up with TRBD1. V gave up 3 bases and J gave up 3 bases; unmatched junction bases: 3. This CDR3 has 15 amino acids. The germline V gene has CDR1 SGHVS and CDR2 FQNEAQ. The CDR3 DNA reads as TGTGCCAGCAGCTTCCGGGACAGGGACAATCAGCCCCAGCATTTT. This encodes CASSFRDRDNQPQHF.

This clone was counted a few times. The chain joins TRBV30 to TRBJ1-1, with 7 positions matching TRBD1. This CDR3 has 14 amino acids. V was pared by 1 base and J by 5 bases, with 7 bases of the junction left unmatched. Germline CDR1 is GTSNPN and CDR2 is SVGIG (reference sequence). The CDR3 coding sequence is TGTGCCTGGAGTGGGGGACAGCCTGGGACTGAAGCTTTCTTT. Translation: CAWSGGQPGTEAFF.

The chain employs TRBV9 and TRBJ2-1; 9 positions agree with TRBD2. Germline assignment: CDR1 SGDLS and CDR2 YYNGEE. The CDR3 totals 16 residues. J lost 0 bases, V lost 4 bases, and 5 bases had no gene match. For the CDR3, the DNA is TGTGCCAGCAGCATTAGGACTAGCGACTCCTACAATGAGCAGTTCTTC. Translated, it gives CASSIRTSDSYNEQFF. The full variable domain, its missing parts supplied by reference TRBV9 and TRBJ2-1, is DSGVTQTPKHLITATGQRVTLRCSPRSGDLSVYWYQQSLDQGLQFLIQYYNGEERAKGNILERFSAQQFPDLHSELNLSSLELGDSALYFCASSIRTSDSYNEQFFGPGTRLTVL.

V and J are TRBV5-6 and TRBJ2-3; a weak D match, TRBD1 (6 bases). Germline assignment: CDR1 SGHDT and CDR2 YYEEEE. The ends were cut back, 0 bases at V and 6 bases at J, with 11 bases in the middle. CDR3 length: 14 amino acids. The CDR3 protein is CASSLGQVHDTQYF. In nucleotides, the CDR3 is TGTGCCAGCAGCTTGGGACAGGTGCACGATACGCAGTATTTT. The entire variable domain, with the rest obtained from reference TRBV5-6 and TRBJ2-3, is as follows: DAGVTQSPTHLIKTRGQQVTLRCSPKSGHDTVSWYQQALGQGPQFIFQYYEEEERQRGNFPDRFSGHQFPNYSSELNVNALLLGDSALYLCASSLGQVHDTQYFGPGTRLTVL.

V usage is TRBV4-1 and J usage is TRBJ2-5; a weak D match, TRBD2 (6 bases). The assigned J gene may be wrong: the sequence end matches TRBJ2-7 better. This CDR3 spans 15 amino acids. Germline V gene lookup returns CDR1 MGHRA and CDR2 YSYEKL. CDR3 bases: TGCGCCAGCAGCCAGGAACCGGGAGCCCAAAGCGAGCAGTACTTC. Its translation is CASSQEPGAQSEQYF.

J is TRBJ1-2 and V is TRBV10-3; tentative D call: TRBD1 (6 bases). Germline V gene lookup returns CDR1 ENHRY and CDR2 SYGVKD. The CDR3 sequence is 14 residues long. V was shortened by 3 bases and J by 6 bases, with 14 bases between the two germline ends. The CDR3 loop reads CAISDSPRDNGYTF. Written as DNA, the CDR3 is TGTGCCATCAGTGACAGCCCCCGGGACAATGGCTACACCTTC.

This chain joins TRBV28 and TRBJ2-7, with 12 nucleotides matching TRBD2. Per the germline V gene, CDR1 is MDHEN and CDR2 is SYDVKM. V lost 3 bases to trimming and J lost 4 bases; unmatched junction nucleotides: 7. The CDR3 totals 16 residues. The DNA of the CDR3 is TGTGCCAGCAGTTTCCGTCTAGCGGGGGGGCCGTACGAGCAGTACTTC. This codes for CASSFRLAGGPYEQYF.

This clone was counted only a few times. This chain joins TRBV19 and TRBJ1-6; no clear D. The V end lost 1 base, the J end lost 7 bases, and 8 bases lay between the germline ends. The germline gives CDR1 LNHDA, CDR2 SQIVND (reference sequence). The CDR3 is 14 amino acids. The CDR3 DNA reads as TGTGCCAGTAGTATAGCCCTTCAAAATTCACCCCTCCACTTT. This sequence encodes CASSIALQNSPLHF.

The genes are TRBV6-5 and TRBJ2-3, with D maybe TRBD2 (7 bases). The CDR3 consists of 15 residues. Trimming removed 2 bases at V and 2 bases at J, with 11 bases between. Germline V gene lookup returns CDR1 MNHEY and CDR2 SVGAGI. CDR3 coding DNA: TGTGCCAGCAGTTACGGCGGGGGCTACACAGATACGCAGTATTTT. Residues: CASSYGGGYTDTQYF.

The chain links TRBV30 to TRBJ2-2; D may be TRBD2 (6 bases). Trimming shortened V by 5 bases and J by 0 bases, and 13 bases separated the two germline ends. The CDR3 runs to 15 residues. Germline loops: CDR1 GTSNPN, CDR2 SVGIG (reference sequence). The CDR3 sequence: CAWCTSFANTGELFF. CDR3 DNA sequence: TGTGCCTGGTGTACTAGCTTCGCGAACACCGGGGAGCTGTTTTTT.

As to this clone: At one boundary the junction diverges from the germline segment, which might be a read error. The rearrangement uses TRBV14 and TRBJ2-3; D is perhaps TRBD2 (5 bases). The CDR3 extends over 14 amino acids. CDR1 and CDR2 (germline): SGHDN, FVKESK. CDR3 sequence reads: CASNQRGSTDTQYF. CDR3 in DNA: TGTGCCAGCAACCAACGGGGTAGCACAGATACGCAGTATTTT.

The rearrangement links TRBV19 to TRBJ1-5, with TRBD1 matching over 9 bases. Germline CDR1 and CDR2: LNHDA and SQIVND (reference sequence). The V segment lost 7 bases and the J segment 1 base; nucleotides outside the gene matches: 8. The CDR3 spans 16 residues. The CDR3 here is CASTPLTGGSNQPQHF. CDR3 coding DNA: TGTGCCAGTACCCCTTTGACAGGGGGAAGCAATCAGCCCCAGCATTTT. The whole variable domain, filled in from reference TRBV19 and TRBJ1-5, reads DGGITQSPKYLFRKEGQNVTLSCEQNLNHDAMYWYRQDPGQGLRLIYYSQIVNDFQKGDIAEGYSVSREKKESFPLTVTSAQKNPTAFYLCASTPLTGGSNQPQHFGDGTRLSIL.

This clone is a singleton in its sample. This sequence joins TRBV28 and TRBJ2-7; the D gene is possibly TRBD1 (5 bases). Germline V gene sequence: CDR1 MDHEN, CDR2 SYDVKM. With 6 bases removed from V and 5 bases from J, the gap between germline ends came to 11 bases. The CDR3 covers 12 residues. CDR3 loop: CASSQGGNEQYF. DNA for the CDR3: TGTGCCAGCAGCCAGGGCGGAAACGAGCAGTACTTC.

The gene calls are TRBV9 and TRBJ1-1; D unclear. CDR1 and CDR2 (germline): SGDLS, YYNGEE. V was trimmed by 3 bases and J by 9 bases, leaving 15 bases between them. This CDR3 contains 13 residues. CDR3 loop: CASSAAPKYQAFF. The CDR3 bases are TGTGCCAGCAGCGCCGCCCCCAAGTACCAAGCTTTCTTT.

The chain has TRBV14 and TRBJ2-3; D gene uncertain. V was shortened by 4 bases and J by 3 bases, with 8 bases between the two germline ends. CDR1 SGHDN and CDR2 FVKESK come from the germline V gene. The CDR3 is 13 amino acids. CDR3 loop: CASSPYFTDTQYF. The CDR3 DNA reads TGTGCCAGCAGCCCCTACTTTACAGATACGCAGTATTTT.

The J gene is TRBJ2-7, the V gene TRBV11-2, with D possibly TRBD1 on 6 matching bases. CDR3 length equals 14 residues. CDR1 and CDR2 from the germline V gene are SGHAT and FQNNGV. Deletions cut 2 bases from V and 4 bases from J, with 12 bases between. The chain's CDR3 is CASSLNQGFYEQYF. CDR3 in DNA: TGTGCCAGCAGCTTAAACCAGGGGTTTTACGAGCAGTACTTC.

The chain joins TRBV6-4 to TRBJ2-1, with TRBD1 as a possible D gene (7 bases). Germline CDR1 and CDR2: MRHNA and SNTAGT. The CDR3 loop spans 14 amino acids. The V end lost 0 bases, the J end lost 9 bases, and 12 bases lay between the germline ends. The CDR3, as DNA: TGTGCCAGCAGTGACTCGGAGGGGGCGGCTGAGCAGTTCTTC. Residues: CASSDSEGAAEQFF.

V and J are TRBV28 and TRBJ1-1, with D unresolved. This CDR3 is 14 amino acids long. Germline V gives CDR1 MDHEN, CDR2 SYDVKM. Trimming took off 5 bases at V and 4 bases at J, with 14 bases between the two ends. The DNA for the CDR3 is TGTGCCAGCAGTGAAGGGAGTGGAGGCACTGAAGCTTTCTTT. It encodes CASSEGSGGTEAFF. Variable domain in full (rest from reference TRBV28 and TRBJ1-1): DVKVTQSSRYLVKRTGEKVFLECVQDMDHENMFWYRQDPGLGLRLIYFSYDVKMKEKGDIPEGYSVSREKKERFSLILESASTNQTSMYLCASSEGSGGTEAFFGQGTRLTVV.

This clone showed up just a few times. This chain links TRBV4-1 with TRBJ1-1, with no clear D. Per germline, CDR1 MGHRA and CDR2 YSYEKL. The length of the CDR3 is 13 residues. V lost 1 base and J 2 bases, leaving 5 bases between the germline ends. The CDR3 here is CASSQGTNTEAFF. DNA of the CDR3: TGCGCCAGCAGCCAAGGGACTAACACTGAAGCTTTCTTT.

The chain combines TRBV28 with TRBJ1-2; D is undetermined. Germline loops: CDR1 MDHEN, CDR2 SYDVKM. The length of the CDR3 is 13 residues. V was pared by 3 bases and J by 5 bases, with 10 bases between. CDR3 sequence (DNA): TGTGCCAGCAGTTTCGCCGGGGATTATGGCTACACCTTC. Translated, it gives CASSFAGDYGYTF.

The chain couples TRBV18 to TRBJ2-7; 10 positions agree with TRBD2. The V gene's germline CDR1 is KGHSH and CDR2 LQKENI. This CDR3 region has 18 residues. V was pared by 0 bases and J by 1 base, with 9 bases of the junction left unmatched. CDR3 region: CASSPPSGGPTISYEQYF. The CDR3 nucleotides read TGTGCCAGCTCACCACCTAGCGGGGGGCCGACGATTTCCTACGAGCAGTACTTC.

This clone was recorded only once. The chain is built from TRBV4-1 and TRBJ2-7; 9 bases are a match to TRBD1. Unmatched junction bases numbered 0, after V lost 0 bases and J lost 0 bases. The CDR3 length is 15 residues. Germline V gene data show CDR1 as MGHRA and CDR2 as YSYEKL. The CDR3: CASSQETGGSYEQYF. In DNA form, the CDR3 reads TGCGCCAGCAGCCAAGAGACAGGGGGCTCCTACGAGCAGTACTTC.

The gene calls are TRBV2 and TRBJ2-4, with no clear D. V gave up 8 bases and J gave up 6 bases, with 8 bases separating them. This CDR3 comprises 11 residues. CDR1 and CDR2 (germline): SNHLY, FYNNEI. CDR3 DNA: TGTGCCAGCCTCGACTTAAACATTCAGTACTTC. This encodes CASLDLNIQYF.

V and J are TRBV6-5 and TRBJ1-1; maybe TRBD1 (6 bases). V shed 2 bases and J shed 8 bases, with 9 bases lying between them. This CDR3 comprises 12 residues. Germline V gives CDR1 MNHEY, CDR2 SVGAGI. CDR3 region: CASSYTTGEAFF. The DNA of the CDR3 is TGTGCCAGCAGTTACACGACAGGAGAAGCTTTCTTT.

The chain couples TRBV5-4 to TRBJ2-2, with D maybe TRBD2 (5 bases). V gave up 3 bases and J gave up 6 bases, with 24 bases separating them. The CDR3 is 18 residues long. The germline gives CDR1 SGHNT, CDR2 YYREEE (reference sequence). The CDR3 protein is CASSSRGSPNKRAGELFF. For the CDR3, the DNA is TGTGCCAGCAGCTCTCGTGGGAGCCCCAACAAAAGGGCCGGGGAGCTGTTTTTT.

The rearrangement uses TRBV7-8 and TRBJ2-4, with 8 nucleotides matching TRBD2. V dropped 5 bases and J dropped 8; count of bases not matched to a gene: 8. Germline lookup yields CDR1 SGHVS and CDR2 FQNEAQ. This CDR3 comprises 14 residues. The CDR3 loop is CASSPGGPEDIQYF. The CDR3 DNA follows: TGTGCCAGCAGCCCGGGGGGGCCGGAGGACATTCAGTACTTC.

This clone was counted a single time. This sequence joins TRBV6-5 and TRBJ2-1; the D is unclear. With 0 bases removed from V and 4 bases from J, the gap between germline ends came to 13 bases. This CDR3 has 16 amino acids. Looked up from germline, CDR1 is MNHEY and CDR2 is SVGAGI. The CDR3, as DNA: TGTGCCAGCAGTTACTCGCCTCAACGGATGTACAATGAGCAGTTCTTC. Its protein is CASSYSPQRMYNEQFF.

This clone has only a few counts. The gene calls are TRBV28 and TRBJ2-7; no definite D call. The CDR3 extends over 13 amino acids. Deletions cut 7 bases from V and 0 bases from J, with 10 bases between. CDR1 is MDHEN and CDR2 is SYDVKM in the germline V gene. This CDR3 reads CASTLPNSYEQYF. For the CDR3, the DNA is TGTGCCAGCACCTTACCCAACTCCTACGAGCAGTACTTC.

The rearrangement joins TRBV7-6 to TRBJ2-1; D possibly corresponds to TRBD1 (5 bases). The CDR3 sequence is 15 residues long. Germline assignment: CDR1 SGHVS and CDR2 FNYEAQ. Trimming removed 0 bases at V and 7 bases at J, with 13 bases between. The CDR3 spells CASSLASRVGNEQFF. CDR3 bases: TGTGCCAGCAGCTTAGCGTCCAGGGTAGGAAATGAGCAGTTCTTC. The full variable domain, with the rest looked up from reference TRBV7-6 and TRBJ2-1, is GAGVSQSPRYKVTKRGQDVALRCDPISGHVSLYWYRQALGQGPEFLTYFNYEAQQDKSGLPNDRFSAERPEGSISTLTIQRTEQRDSAMYRCASSLASRVGNEQFFGPGTRLTVL.